The rows below give T cell receptor beta chains drawn from one sample of a study of blood T cells in healthy people across ages. One entry per CDR3 protein, called by TCRdb with MiXCR from the 5' RACE reads. The sample includes about 650,000 distinct CDR3 sequences, 32% of them seen just once. The specimen was blood. The receptor set was obtained from a woman of 80 years or more in good health. Both conserved end residues are part of each CDR3. Fields, in order: V gene, D gene, CDR3 protein. A D gene is named only where the DNA matches it firmly.

v_call: TRBV7-2; d_call: NA; cdr3_aa: CASSLDTGYGQYF
v_call: TRBV5-4; d_call: NA; cdr3_aa: CASSLGRGRGGFNEQFF
v_call: TRBV4-3; d_call: NA; cdr3_aa: CASSHAQRTDTQYF
v_call: TRBV29-1; d_call: NA; cdr3_aa: CSVEDRRYEQYF
v_call: TRBV6-6; d_call: NA; cdr3_aa: CASSYYSSGSYEQYF
v_call: TRBV4-1; d_call: NA; cdr3_aa: CASSQGDGTAYGYTF
v_call: TRBV18; d_call: NA; cdr3_aa: CASSPEALGPQHF
v_call: TRBV12-3/TRBV12-4; d_call: TRBD1; cdr3_aa: CASTHRGVYNEQFF
v_call: TRBV20-1; d_call: NA; cdr3_aa: CSARSVHEQFF
v_call: TRBV9; d_call: NA; cdr3_aa: CASSARTRPEKLFF
v_call: TRBV5-1; d_call: NA; cdr3_aa: CASSLDSNGNQPQHF
v_call: TRBV3-1; d_call: NA; cdr3_aa: CASSQVPQTEQFF
v_call: TRBV7-2; d_call: NA; cdr3_aa: CASGLANTQYF
v_call: TRBV20-1; d_call: TRBD2; cdr3_aa: CSAYPTSGVRETQYF
v_call: TRBV9; d_call: NA; cdr3_aa: CASSVAPGSTDTQYF
v_call: TRBV12-3/TRBV12-4; d_call: TRBD1; cdr3_aa: CASSRGTGGIRVYGYTF
v_call: TRBV3-1; d_call: TRBD2; cdr3_aa: CASSLVFTSGAQETQYF
v_call: TRBV9; d_call: NA; cdr3_aa: CASARVGETQYF
v_call: TRBV29-1; d_call: NA; cdr3_aa: CSVAGPSYQETQYF
v_call: TRBV5-6; d_call: TRBD1; cdr3_aa: CASSPPDRAGEQYF
v_call: TRBV2; d_call: NA; cdr3_aa: CASSEAGDLFTLHF
v_call: TRBV7-6; d_call: NA; cdr3_aa: CASSSTVTSYEQYF
v_call: TRBV4-3; d_call: NA; cdr3_aa: CASSQEGSHGEKLFF
v_call: TRBV6-6; d_call: NA; cdr3_aa: CASSSKGNTEAFF
v_call: TRBV6-6; d_call: NA; cdr3_aa: CASSYRGGSYNSPLHF
v_call: TRBV12-3/TRBV12-4; d_call: NA; cdr3_aa: CASRVQGNYGYTF
v_call: TRBV6-1; d_call: NA; cdr3_aa: CASSELAGYEQYF
v_call: TRBV7-2; d_call: NA; cdr3_aa: CASSLAGGPGAPYEQYF
v_call: TRBV11-2; d_call: NA; cdr3_aa: CASSLEYGTPNEQFF
v_call: TRBV6-1; d_call: NA; cdr3_aa: CASSEVKGFFIANTGELFF
v_call: TRBV27; d_call: TRBD2; cdr3_aa: CASRRLAATYEQYF
v_call: TRBV29-1; d_call: TRBD2; cdr3_aa: CSVDGTSGGAPDAQYF
v_call: TRBV5-1; d_call: TRBD2; cdr3_aa: CASSGGLAGGLSSYEQYF
v_call: TRBV7-2; d_call: NA; cdr3_aa: CASSLGIEGSYEQYF
v_call: TRBV28; d_call: NA; cdr3_aa: CASSLPRGGSDEQFF
v_call: TRBV5-1; d_call: NA; cdr3_aa: CASSFPGAYKQYF
v_call: TRBV30; d_call: TRBD1; cdr3_aa: CAWSPGTGLEQYF
v_call: TRBV4-2; d_call: NA; cdr3_aa: CASSQETGSNYGYTF
v_call: TRBV20-1; d_call: NA; cdr3_aa: CSASEGGPSTDTQYF
v_call: TRBV20-1; d_call: NA; cdr3_aa: CSARDSRWGPKNIQYF
v_call: TRBV28; d_call: NA; cdr3_aa: CASSLYQNNQPQHF
v_call: TRBV12-3/TRBV12-4; d_call: TRBD2; cdr3_aa: CASSPSRLAGVLYEQYF
v_call: TRBV7-6; d_call: NA; cdr3_aa: CASSLTSAYVDYGYTF
v_call: TRBV7-9; d_call: NA; cdr3_aa: CASSLWDGDEKLFF
v_call: TRBV4-3; d_call: NA; cdr3_aa: CASSQGIGHYGYTF
v_call: TRBV20-1; d_call: NA; cdr3_aa: CSATQGSIPDIQYF
v_call: TRBV6-5; d_call: NA; cdr3_aa: CASRPIFQGSSYGYTF
v_call: TRBV7-2; d_call: NA; cdr3_aa: CASSLVGRSYEQYF
v_call: TRBV20-1; d_call: NA; cdr3_aa: CSARPGPGWTEAFF
v_call: TRBV5-1; d_call: TRBD2; cdr3_aa: CASSLVSGLAATGELFF
v_call: TRBV9; d_call: NA; cdr3_aa: CASSWGGSTDTQYF
v_call: TRBV10-3; d_call: NA; cdr3_aa: CAISVDPPNEQYF
v_call: TRBV27; d_call: TRBD1; cdr3_aa: CASSFGQGAFYEQYF
v_call: TRBV6-2/TRBV6-3; d_call: NA; cdr3_aa: CASSYSGTLSYNEQFF
v_call: TRBV12-3/TRBV12-4; d_call: TRBD2; cdr3_aa: CASSLGRGGQTYNEQFF